A selection of T cell receptor beta chains follows, all from one sample in a study of blood T cells in healthy people across ages. TCRdb used MiXCR to reprocess the 5' RACE reads, holding one entry per CDR3 protein. The repertoire holds roughly 1,300,000 distinct CDR3 sequences, with approximately 63% as singletons. The sequencing input was blood. The receptor set was obtained from a young man in good health. The CDR3 runs from the conserved cysteine through the conserved F or W. A D gene is named only where the DNA matches it firmly. Rows give clone size only sometimes, using once, few, many, or a class for an expanded clone.

d_gene: .
v_gene: TRBV3-1
abundance: .
j_gene: TRBJ2-5
CDR3nt: TGCGCCAGCAGCCAAGTTGGACGGGAGACCCAGTACTTC
CDR3aa: CASSQVGRETQYF

d_gene: TRBD1
v_gene: TRBV15
abundance: .
j_gene: TRBJ2-7
CDR3nt: TGTGCCACCAGCAGAGAACGAGGGACAGGGGGTTACTACGAGCAGTACTTC
CDR3aa: CATSRERGTGGYYEQYF

d_gene: .
v_gene: TRBV7-9
abundance: .
j_gene: TRBJ2-5
CDR3nt: TGTGCCAGCAGCGGGCCCACAGTTATTTCGGAGACCCAGTACTTC
CDR3aa: CASSGPTVISETQYF

d_gene: .
v_gene: TRBV20-1
abundance: .
j_gene: TRBJ2-3
CDR3nt: TGCAGTGCCCGACCTGATGGGGGGGGGGCGGATACGCAGTATTTT
CDR3aa: CSARPDGGGADTQYF

d_gene: .
v_gene: TRBV5-6
abundance: .
j_gene: TRBJ2-6
CDR3nt: TGTGCCAGCACGACAGGTATATCTGGGGCCAACGTCCTGACTTTC
CDR3aa: CASTTGISGANVLTF

d_gene: .
v_gene: TRBV21-1
abundance: .
j_gene: TRBJ2-5
CDR3nt: TGTGCCAGCAGCAATATAAGATGGAGGACTTCCCAAGAGACCCAGTACTTC
CDR3aa: CASSNIRWRTSQETQYF

d_gene: .
v_gene: TRBV7-2
abundance: few
j_gene: TRBJ2-1
CDR3nt: TGTGCCAGCAGCTTCACTAGGGACACCTACAATGAGCAGTTCTTC
CDR3aa: CASSFTRDTYNEQFF

d_gene: .
v_gene: TRBV20-1
abundance: once
j_gene: TRBJ2-5
CDR3nt: TGCAGTGGCCGAGGGGCCCAAGAGACCCAGTACTTC
CDR3aa: CSGRGAQETQYF

d_gene: .
v_gene: TRBV6-2/TRBV6-3
abundance: few
j_gene: TRBJ2-7
CDR3nt: TGTGCCAGCAGTTACCTCCTAGCGCATTACGAGCAGTACTTC
CDR3aa: CASSYLLAHYEQYF

d_gene: .
v_gene: TRBV11-2
abundance: .
j_gene: TRBJ2-5
CDR3nt: TGTGCCAGCAGCTTCAACCCTCAATCCGGGACCCAGTACTTC
CDR3aa: CASSFNPQSGTQYF

d_gene: .
v_gene: TRBV4-1
abundance: .
j_gene: TRBJ1-2
CDR3nt: TGCGCCAGCAGCCACCCCTCGGCCTATGGCTACACCTTC
CDR3aa: CASSHPSAYGYTF

d_gene: .
v_gene: TRBV27
abundance: .
j_gene: TRBJ2-5
CDR3nt: TGTGCCAGCAGTCCCCACCCGACAGTGTACCAAGAGACCCAGTACTTC
CDR3aa: CASSPHPTVYQETQYF

d_gene: TRBD1
v_gene: TRBV10-3
abundance: .
j_gene: TRBJ2-5
CDR3nt: TGTGCCATCAGCAAGACAGGGATCCAAGAGACCCAGTACTTC
CDR3aa: CAISKTGIQETQYF

d_gene: .
v_gene: TRBV4-1
abundance: .
j_gene: TRBJ2-1
CDR3nt: TGCGCCAGCAGCCGAGTAAGTGGGCGGAGCTACAATGAGCAGTTCTTC
CDR3aa: CASSRVSGRSYNEQFF

d_gene: .
v_gene: TRBV11-2
abundance: .
j_gene: TRBJ2-3
CDR3nt: TGTGCCAGCAGCTTCGGGGCGTCAGATACGCAGTATTTT
CDR3aa: CASSFGASDTQYF

d_gene: .
v_gene: TRBV29-1
abundance: .
j_gene: TRBJ2-5
CDR3nt: TGCAGCAGCAGCATCGGGAGAAGGGGAGAGACCCAGTACTTC
CDR3aa: CSSSIGRRGETQYF

d_gene: TRBD2
v_gene: TRBV7-2
abundance: .
j_gene: TRBJ2-7
CDR3nt: TGTGCCAGCAGCTTAGAGGGGACTAGCTACGGGCAGTACTTC
CDR3aa: CASSLEGTSYGQYF

d_gene: .
v_gene: TRBV20-1
abundance: .
j_gene: TRBJ2-7
CDR3nt: TGCAGCTCGGGCAGGGGAGCCTACGAGCAGTACTTC
CDR3aa: CSSGRGAYEQYF

d_gene: TRBD1
v_gene: TRBV12-3/TRBV12-4
abundance: .
j_gene: TRBJ1-2
CDR3nt: TGTGCCAGCAGCGGACAGGGGTCTACTAACTATGGCTACACCTTC
CDR3aa: CASSGQGSTNYGYTF

d_gene: .
v_gene: TRBV6-1
abundance: .
j_gene: TRBJ2-1
CDR3nt: TGTGCCAGCAGTGAGCGGTTGCCGGGGGCTCTCTACAATGAGCAGTTCTTC
CDR3aa: CASSERLPGALYNEQFF

d_gene: TRBD1
v_gene: TRBV28
abundance: .
j_gene: TRBJ2-7
CDR3nt: TGTGCCAGTAACCGCCTGGGACAGGGAGATTACGAGCAGTACTTC
CDR3aa: CASNRLGQGDYEQYF

d_gene: TRBD1
v_gene: TRBV3-1
abundance: .
j_gene: TRBJ1-2
CDR3nt: TGTGCCAGCAGCTTCCGGCCCCAAACAGGGGGGTATGGCTACACCTTC
CDR3aa: CASSFRPQTGGYGYTF

d_gene: .
v_gene: TRBV27
abundance: .
j_gene: TRBJ2-7
CDR3nt: TGTGCCAGCGCTCCGGGACTGTGGTACTACGAGCAGTACTTC
CDR3aa: CASAPGLWYYEQYF

d_gene: .
v_gene: TRBV2
abundance: .
j_gene: TRBJ1-1
CDR3nt: TGTGCCAGCATTCTAAGGAGCGGTACGACCGTTGAAGCTTTCTTT
CDR3aa: CASILRSGTTVEAFF

d_gene: .
v_gene: TRBV4-3
abundance: .
j_gene: TRBJ2-7
CDR3nt: TGCGCCAGCAGCCCTGGGGTGGGTGGGTACGAGCAGTACTTC
CDR3aa: CASSPGVGGYEQYF

d_gene: TRBD2
v_gene: TRBV4-1
abundance: few
j_gene: TRBJ2-1
CDR3nt: TGCGCCAGCAGCCAACTGACTAGCGGGAGTTCCTACAATGAGCAGTTCTTC
CDR3aa: CASSQLTSGSSYNEQFF

d_gene: .
v_gene: TRBV4-2
abundance: .
j_gene: TRBJ2-4
CDR3nt: TGTGCCAGCAGCCCCCGGGGGTCGGCGGAGCAGTACTTC
CDR3aa: CASSPRGSAEQYF

d_gene: .
v_gene: TRBV2
abundance: .
j_gene: TRBJ1-5
CDR3nt: TGTGCCAGCAGTGGACCTGATCAGCCCCAGCATTTT
CDR3aa: CASSGPDQPQHF

d_gene: .
v_gene: TRBV2
abundance: .
j_gene: TRBJ2-3
CDR3nt: TGTGCCAGCAGTGAAGAAGGCGCGGACGGGGATACGCAGTATTTT
CDR3aa: CASSEEGADGDTQYF

d_gene: .
v_gene: TRBV6-5
abundance: .
j_gene: TRBJ1-2
CDR3nt: TGTGCCAGCAGTTACTCCAGGTGGAGCGCAGGGCCCTTGGAAGCTAACTATGGCTACACCTTC
CDR3aa: CASSYSRWSAGPLEANYGYTF

d_gene: .
v_gene: TRBV6-4
abundance: .
j_gene: TRBJ2-7
CDR3nt: TGTGCCAGCCATTACAGGGACCGCTACGAGCAGTACTTC
CDR3aa: CASHYRDRYEQYF

d_gene: .
v_gene: TRBV2
abundance: .
j_gene: TRBJ2-1
CDR3nt: TGTGCCAAGTACCGGGACACCTCGTCCAATGAGCAGTTCTTC
CDR3aa: CAKYRDTSSNEQFF

d_gene: .
v_gene: TRBV29-1
abundance: few
j_gene: TRBJ1-1
CDR3nt: TGCAGCGTTCTCATGGCCCTGAACACTGAAGCTTTCTTT
CDR3aa: CSVLMALNTEAFF

d_gene: TRBD2
v_gene: TRBV15
abundance: .
j_gene: TRBJ2-6
CDR3nt: TGTGCCACCAGAGCGACTAGCGGGAGGCAGAGTGGGGCCAACGTCCTGACTTTC
CDR3aa: CATRATSGRQSGANVLTF

d_gene: TRBD2
v_gene: TRBV5-1
abundance: .
j_gene: TRBJ2-5
CDR3nt: TGCGCCAGCAGCGCTCCTAGCGGGGGCAATGAGCAGTACTTC
CDR3aa: CASSAPSGGNEQYF

d_gene: TRBD1
v_gene: TRBV29-1
abundance: .
j_gene: TRBJ2-7
CDR3nt: TGCAGCGCTAACGACAGGGGCAGGTACGAGCAGTACTTC
CDR3aa: CSANDRGRYEQYF

d_gene: TRBD2
v_gene: TRBV7-9
abundance: .
j_gene: TRBJ2-7
CDR3nt: TGTGCCAGCAGCTTACCCCGTGGTAGCGGGGGATTTTACGAGCAGTACTTC
CDR3aa: CASSLPRGSGGFYEQYF

d_gene: TRBD2
v_gene: TRBV20-1
abundance: few
j_gene: TRBJ2-3
CDR3nt: TGCAGTGCCAGGAGGGGAGGGGATACGCAGTATTTT
CDR3aa: CSARRGGDTQYF

d_gene: .
v_gene: TRBV9
abundance: once
j_gene: TRBJ2-3
CDR3nt: TGTGCCAGCAGCATGGGGGATACGCAGTATTTT
CDR3aa: CASSMGDTQYF

d_gene: TRBD1
v_gene: TRBV29-1
abundance: .
j_gene: TRBJ1-1
CDR3nt: TGCAGCGTGACGGACAGGGGGCTTGGATACACTGAAGCTTTCTTT
CDR3aa: CSVTDRGLGYTEAFF

d_gene: .
v_gene: TRBV4-1
abundance: .
j_gene: TRBJ1-1
CDR3nt: TGCGCCAGCAGCCTCGAGGAGGGGGTTCCGGCTTTCTTT
CDR3aa: CASSLEEGVPAFF

d_gene: .
v_gene: TRBV5-6
abundance: once
j_gene: TRBJ1-6
CDR3nt: TGTGCCAGCAGCGGCGCCGGGACGTCGGGTAATTCACCCCTCCACTTT
CDR3aa: CASSGAGTSGNSPLHF

d_gene: .
v_gene: TRBV20-1
abundance: .
j_gene: TRBJ1-1
CDR3nt: TGCAGTGCTAGAGTTTTACAGAAGAACACTGAAGCTTTCTTT
CDR3aa: CSARVLQKNTEAFF

d_gene: .
v_gene: TRBV20-1
abundance: .
j_gene: TRBJ2-4
CDR3nt: TGCAGTGCTAGAACCAGTACCAAAAACATTCAGTACTTC
CDR3aa: CSARTSTKNIQYF

d_gene: TRBD1
v_gene: TRBV4-3
abundance: .
j_gene: TRBJ2-3
CDR3nt: TGCGCCAGCAGCCGAACCACCCCACAGGGGGTAAAAACAGATACGCAGTATTTT
CDR3aa: CASSRTTPQGVKTDTQYF

d_gene: .
v_gene: TRBV7-9
abundance: few
j_gene: TRBJ2-1
CDR3nt: TGTGCCAGCAGCTTACAGGGCCCAACCATCAATGAGCAGTTCTTC
CDR3aa: CASSLQGPTINEQFF

d_gene: .
v_gene: TRBV20-1
abundance: few
j_gene: TRBJ2-1
CDR3nt: TGCAGTGCTAGGTCGTCTGGCGGAACATACAATGAGCAGTTCTTC
CDR3aa: CSARSSGGTYNEQFF

d_gene: .
v_gene: TRBV5-1
abundance: few
j_gene: TRBJ1-2
CDR3nt: TGCGCCAGCAGCTTGAGACCCTCAGGAAGCTATGGCTACACCTTC
CDR3aa: CASSLRPSGSYGYTF

d_gene: .
v_gene: TRBV27
abundance: .
j_gene: TRBJ1-2
CDR3nt: TGTGCCAGCAGTCCCTCGGGGCTCAGCTATGGCTACACCTTC
CDR3aa: CASSPSGLSYGYTF

d_gene: .
v_gene: TRBV4-1
abundance: .
j_gene: TRBJ2-1
CDR3nt: TGCGCCAGCAGCCAATTCGGCGGGGTGGGCAATGAGCAGTTCTTC
CDR3aa: CASSQFGGVGNEQFF

d_gene: TRBD1
v_gene: TRBV7-9
abundance: .
j_gene: TRBJ2-7
CDR3nt: TGTGCCAGCAGCCCCTGGGGACAGGGGAACGAGCAGTACTTC
CDR3aa: CASSPWGQGNEQYF

d_gene: TRBD2
v_gene: TRBV12-3/TRBV12-4
abundance: .
j_gene: TRBJ2-1
CDR3nt: TGTGCCAGCAGTCCATTCCTAGCGGGTCAACACAATGAGCAGTTCTTC
CDR3aa: CASSPFLAGQHNEQFF